The 32 T cell receptor beta chains below all came from one sample that was sequenced in a study of T-cell reconstitution after alpha-beta-depleted transplantation in children. Researchers prepared the TCRbeta library using unique molecular identifiers, the study reports. TCRdb fed the PCR reads into MiXCR, producing one record per CDR3 protein. The data show hundreds of thousands of distinct CDR3 sequences, approximately 16% seen once. The sample in question was PBMCs from the stem cell graft donor, obtained from the stem cell graft. These receptors were collected from a human donor who donated a stem cell graft to a child with acute lymphoblastic leukemia.

A few counts support this clonotype. V gene TRBV20-1 combines with J gene TRBJ2-7, with 7 bases aligning to TRBD1. Germline-derived CDR1 and CDR2 are DFQATT and SNEGSKA (reference sequence). Germline trimming cut 0 bases from V and 4 bases from J; bases unmatched to any gene: 6. CDR3 length: 14 amino acids. The CDR3 nucleotides read TGCAGTGCTAGAGATGACAGGGAGATGTACGAGCAGTACTTC. Translated, it gives CSARDDREMYEQYF.

This clonotype has a handful of counts. This chain connects TRBV5-1 to TRBJ1-1; TRBD1 matches 9 bases. The CDR3 extends over 17 amino acids. The V gene's germline CDR1 is SGHRS and CDR2 YFSETQ. J gave up 0 bases and V 4 bases, and 10 bases lay outside the gene matches. The CDR3 DNA is TGCGCCAGCAGCCCAGGACAGGGGACGACCCTGAACACTGAAGCTTTCTTT. It is translated as CASSPGQGTTLNTEAFF.

This clonotype was counted between two and nine times. This chain uses TRBV9 with TRBJ2-2; D ambiguous. Trimming left V 0 bases short and J 6 bases short, with 6 bases between. The CDR3 has 13 residues. CDR1 and CDR2 from the germline V gene are SGDLS and YYNGEE. CDR3 in DNA: TGTGCCAGCAGCGTAGGAGAGCCCGGGGAGCTGTTTTTT. It specifies CASSVGEPGELFF.

This clonotype came up a few times. The chain has TRBV6-1 and TRBJ2-3; D possibly corresponds to TRBD1 (7 bases). Per germline, CDR1 MNHNS and CDR2 SASEGT. There are 18 residues in the CDR3. The V end was cut by 4 bases, the J end by 0 bases, with 20 bases between. The CDR3 sequence is CASSGRQGGKTSTDTQYF. The CDR3 nucleotides are TGTGCCAGCAGTGGCCGGCAGGGGGGAAAAACTAGCACAGATACGCAGTATTTT.

This clonotype was detected a few times. This chain joins TRBV5-6 and TRBJ2-2, with unresolved D. Trimming stripped 0 bases from V and 3 bases from J, with 12 bases between. The CDR3 length is 16 residues. Germline CDR1 SGHDT, CDR2 YYEEEE. Here the CDR3 reads CASSLGVKKDTGELFF. CDR3 in DNA: TGTGCCAGCAGCTTGGGAGTAAAAAAGGACACCGGGGAGCTGTTTTTT.

The chain employs TRBV5-1 and TRBJ2-2; 10 nucleotides line up with TRBD1. This CDR3 comprises 19 residues. The V and J ends lost 5 bases and 0 bases, in that order; junction bases with no gene match: 13. Per the germline V gene, CDR1 is SGHRS and CDR2 is YFSETQ. The CDR3 DNA reads TGCGCCAGCAGACACCCGGGACAGGGGTCCCAGACGAACACCGGGGAGCTGTTTTTT. It specifies CASRHPGQGSQTNTGELFF.

The table lists this clonotype with a few counts. This chain uses TRBV10-3 with TRBJ2-1, with 10 bases identical to TRBD2. Germline-derived CDR1 and CDR2 are ENHRY and SYGVKD. V trimming: 5 bases; J trimming: 8 bases; junction bases outside the gene matches: 6. The CDR3 has 14 amino acids. The CDR3 reads CAISLASGSHEQFF. The DNA of the CDR3 is TGTGCCATCAGTTTAGCTAGCGGGAGCCATGAGCAGTTCTTC.

DNA of the CDR3: TGTGCCATCAGTGAGGCCTCCTTCACCGGGGAGCTGTTTTTT. This codes for CAISEASFTGELFF. This chain uses TRBV10-3 with TRBJ2-2; no reliable D call. The V end was cut by 2 bases, the J end by 4 bases, with 8 bases between. In germline, CDR1 is ENHRY, CDR2 SYGVKD. CDR3 length: 14 amino acids.

There are a few counts of this clonotype. V is TRBV11-1 and J is TRBJ2-3; D gene unclear. The CDR3 totals 13 residues. Germline CDR1 SGHAT, CDR2 FQDESV (reference sequence). Deletions cut 6 bases from V and 6 bases from J, with 13 bases between. The CDR3 sequence: CASSKRGADTQYF. The CDR3 DNA is TGTGCCAGCAGTAAACGCGGAGCGGATACGCAGTATTTT.

This clonotype has more than one count but fewer than ten. The gene calls are TRBV12-3 or TRBV12-4 and TRBJ1-1, with 7 bases aligning to TRBD1. The CDR3 has 14 residues. V was clipped by 6 bases and J by 2 bases; unmatched bases: 6. The CDR3 loop is CASRGGQSNTEAFF. In DNA form, the CDR3 reads TGTGCCAGCAGGGGGGGACAGTCCAACACTGAAGCTTTCTTT.

The chain links TRBV12-3 or TRBV12-4 to TRBJ2-7; no definite D call. The V and J ends lost 6 bases and 5 bases respectively, with 8 bases between them. This CDR3 region has 11 residues. The CDR3 here is CASSTANEQYF. The CDR3, as DNA: TGTGCCAGCAGCACGGCCAACGAGCAGTACTTC.

This clonotype occurred a few times. The chain uses TRBV4-1 and TRBJ2-7; D uncertain. CDR1 is MGHRA, CDR2 YSYEKL, per germline. The CDR3 totals 13 residues. Trimming shortened V by 0 bases and J by 4 bases, and 7 bases separated the two germline ends. CDR3 coding DNA: TGCGCCAGCAGCCAAGAGATCAGGTACGAGCAGTACTTC. Its protein product is CASSQEIRYEQYF.

This clonotype was seen only a few times. The genes are TRBV5-1 and TRBJ2-7; D is ambiguous. This CDR3 contains 14 residues. Trimming pared 4 bases from V and 0 bases from J, leaving 11 bases between. The germline CDR1 and CDR2 sequences are SGHRS and YFSETQ. CDR3 bases: TGCGCCAGCAGCGGGGAAAAGGGCTCCTACGAGCAGTACTTC. Amino acids: CASSGEKGSYEQYF.

In its sample, this clonotype was seen a few times. This sequence joins TRBV5-1 and TRBJ2-7, with D perhaps matching TRBD1 or TRBD2 (5 bases each). There are 14 residues in the CDR3. Looked up from germline, CDR1 is SGHRS and CDR2 is YFSETQ. V dropped 3 bases and J dropped 7 bases, with 17 bases sitting between them. In DNA, the CDR3 is TGCGCCAGCAGCTCGGGGACGGCCTGGGTGGAGCAGTACTTC. It is translated as CASSSGTAWVEQYF.

This chain uses TRBV18 with TRBJ2-7; D perhaps matches TRBD1 (5 bases). The CDR3 extends over 14 amino acids. Germline CDR1 and CDR2: KGHSH and LQKENI. Trimming left V 6 bases short and J 0 bases short, with 12 bases between. The CDR3 coding sequence is TGTGCCAGCTCGCCAACACAGGTCTCCTACGAGCAGTACTTC. This encodes CASSPTQVSYEQYF.

The chain joins TRBV6-5 to TRBJ1-4; D remains ambiguous. The germline V gene has CDR1 MNHEY and CDR2 SVGAGI. The CDR3 covers 14 residues. Trimming removed 2 bases at V and 7 bases at J, with 11 bases between. In nucleotides, the CDR3 is TGTGCCAGCAGTTACGGTTCCGTTGGTGAAAAACTGTTTTTT. It translates to CASSYGSVGEKLFF.

The chain employs TRBV30 and TRBJ1-2; the D is unclear. The CDR3 is 11 residues long. The V gene lost 5 bases and the J gene lost 4 bases, with 8 bases spanning the gap. Germline loops: CDR1 GTSNPN, CDR2 SVGIG (reference sequence). The CDR3 nucleotides are TGTGCCTGGCTTTCATCCTATGGCTACACCTTC. This gives the protein CAWLSSYGYTF.

The chain carries TRBV6-1 and TRBJ1-6; TRBD1 agrees at 8 bases. Per germline, CDR1 MNHNS and CDR2 SASEGT. J was trimmed by 10 bases and V by 4 bases; bases with no gene match: 6. CDR3 length: 14 residues. The CDR3 protein is CASSAGTGSSPLHF. The CDR3 DNA reads as TGTGCCAGCAGTGCCGGGACAGGCTCCTCACCCCTCCACTTT.

A few counts support this clonotype. V usage is TRBV7-9 and J usage is TRBJ1-6; 7 bases align to TRBD1. The germline V gene has CDR1 SEHNR and CDR2 FQNEAQ (reference sequence). After removal of 3 bases from V and 10 bases from J, the junction contained 9 bases not matched to a gene. The CDR3 totals 15 residues. The CDR3 loop is CASSFGYRGGSPLHF. The CDR3 region has the DNA TGTGCCAGCAGCTTCGGATACAGGGGAGGGTCACCCCTCCACTTT.

The chain combines TRBV6-5 with TRBJ2-1; TRBD2 matches 13 bases. Germline V gene data show CDR1 as MNHEY and CDR2 as SVGAGI. The J segment lost 13 bases and the V segment lost 0 bases, leaving 18 bases of the junction unmatched. The CDR3 has 19 amino acids. The CDR3 DNA reads TGTGCCAGCAGTTACTCGAACGCTGCTGGACTAGCGGGAGTCAAATTACAGTTCTTC. Translation: CASSYSNAAGLAGVKLQFF.

In its sample, this clonotype was seen a few times. The rearrangement joins TRBV29-1 to TRBJ2-1; D is uncertain. This CDR3 has 15 amino acids. Trimming left V 3 bases short and J 0 bases short, with 12 bases between. Germline-derived CDR1 and CDR2 are SQVTM and ANQGSEA. For the CDR3, the DNA is TGCAGCGTTGAGCCTCATACCCGCTCCTACAATGAGCAGTTCTTC. Protein sequence: CSVEPHTRSYNEQFF.

The V and J genes are TRBV20-1 and TRBJ2-7, with D unclear. Trimming cost V 1 base and J 2 bases, with 12 bases left between them. Germline loops: CDR1 DFQATT, CDR2 SNEGSKA (reference sequence). CDR3 length: 14 residues. The CDR3 sequence: CSARGTAATYEQYF. CDR3 DNA: TGCAGTGCTAGAGGTACGGCAGCTACCTACGAGCAGTACTTC.

The V and J genes are TRBV6-4 and TRBJ1-5; the D gene is possibly TRBD1 (5 bases). The CDR3 runs 17 residues. The germline V gene encodes CDR1 MRHNA and CDR2 SNTAGT. Trimming shortened V by 6 bases and J by 1 base, and 19 bases separated the two germline ends. The CDR3 here is CASSNHYRDLSNQPQHF. The CDR3 DNA is TGTGCCAGCAGCAACCATTATCGGGACTTAAGCAATCAGCCCCAGCATTTT.

This clonotype was seen many times. CDR3 region: CASSPGGTANPGANVLTF. Here the CDR3 DNA reads TGTGCCAGCAGCCCGGGGGGGACGGCAAACCCTGGGGCCAACGTCCTGACTTTC. This chain joins TRBV9 and TRBJ2-6, with TRBD2 identical over 8 bases. Trimming took 4 bases from V and 2 from J; bases not matched to a gene: 11. The CDR3 length is 18 residues. Germline assignment: CDR1 SGDLS and CDR2 YYNGEE.

The V call is TRBV11-1, the J call TRBJ1-2, with a tentative D call TRBD1 (6 bases). Trimming cost V 8 bases and J 6 bases, with 22 bases left between them. Germline loops: CDR1 SGHAT, CDR2 FQDESV (reference sequence). CDR3 length: 15 residues. The CDR3 spells CASGGWGGTLDGYTF. The CDR3 DNA reads TGTGCCAGCGGGGGCTGGGGCGGAACTCTCGATGGCTACACCTTC.

This clonotype showed up just a few times. This sequence joins TRBV12-3 or TRBV12-4 and TRBJ2-5, with 9 nucleotides matching TRBD1. The V and J ends lost 5 bases and 1 base, in that order; junction bases with no gene match: 8. The CDR3 loop spans 16 amino acids. CDR3 sequence reads: CASSASRQGVQETQYF. The CDR3 DNA sequence: TGTGCCAGCAGTGCCAGCAGACAGGGGGTCCAAGAGACCCAGTACTTC.

This chain links TRBV5-1 with TRBJ2-3; D remains unclear. Trimming removed 4 bases from V and 4 bases from J, with 16 bases in between. Germline-derived CDR1 and CDR2 are SGHRS and YFSETQ. This CDR3 comprises 15 residues. The CDR3 coding sequence is TGCGCCAGCAGCCCTACCTCCGGTGGCGCAGATACGCAGTATTTT. Amino acid sequence: CASSPTSGGADTQYF.

The chain employs TRBV5-1 and TRBJ1-6, with D unresolved. Germline V gene lookup returns CDR1 SGHRS and CDR2 YFSETQ. This CDR3 has 14 amino acids. The ends were cut back, 6 bases at V and 0 bases at J, with 7 bases in the middle. The CDR3: CASKRDSYNSPLHF. The CDR3 DNA is TGCGCCAGCAAGCGGGACTCCTATAATTCACCCCTCCACTTT.

The V gene is TRBV7-9, the J gene TRBJ2-7; D is possibly TRBD1 (6 bases). CDR3 length: 12 residues. V gave up 5 bases and J gave up 5 bases, with 10 bases separating them. The germline V gene encodes CDR1 SEHNR and CDR2 FQNEAQ (reference sequence). The CDR3 DNA is TGTGCCAGCAGCCTCAACAGGGACGAGCAGTACTTC. Amino acid sequence: CASSLNRDEQYF.

The genes are TRBV27 and TRBJ2-7; 10 bases line up with TRBD2. The CDR3 runs to 19 residues. V lost 0 bases and J lost 2; bases outside the gene matches: 13. From germline, CDR1 is MNHEY and CDR2 SMNVEV (reference sequence). The CDR3: CASSLSPGLAGEHPYEQYF. The CDR3, as DNA: TGTGCCAGCAGTTTATCCCCGGGGCTAGCGGGAGAACACCCCTACGAGCAGTACTTC.

J is TRBJ2-6 and V is TRBV4-2; D is uncertain. CDR1 LGHNA and CDR2 YNFKEQ come from the germline V gene. V was cut by 7 bases and J by 0 bases, with 4 bases left in between. The CDR3 runs to 13 residues. The CDR3 nucleotides read TGTGCCAGCACTAGCTCTGGGGCCAACGTCCTGACTTTC. Translation gives CASTSSGANVLTF.

This clonotype appeared a few times. The rearrangement links TRBV20-1 to TRBJ1-3; D is unclear. The CDR3 consists of 12 residues. Germline V gene data show CDR1 as DFQATT and CDR2 as SNEGSKA (reference sequence). The V and J ends lost 2 bases and 11 bases respectively, with 13 bases between them. The CDR3 sequence is CSARFHSEPIYF. CDR3 bases: TGCAGTGCTAGATTCCACTCTGAGCCCATATATTTT.